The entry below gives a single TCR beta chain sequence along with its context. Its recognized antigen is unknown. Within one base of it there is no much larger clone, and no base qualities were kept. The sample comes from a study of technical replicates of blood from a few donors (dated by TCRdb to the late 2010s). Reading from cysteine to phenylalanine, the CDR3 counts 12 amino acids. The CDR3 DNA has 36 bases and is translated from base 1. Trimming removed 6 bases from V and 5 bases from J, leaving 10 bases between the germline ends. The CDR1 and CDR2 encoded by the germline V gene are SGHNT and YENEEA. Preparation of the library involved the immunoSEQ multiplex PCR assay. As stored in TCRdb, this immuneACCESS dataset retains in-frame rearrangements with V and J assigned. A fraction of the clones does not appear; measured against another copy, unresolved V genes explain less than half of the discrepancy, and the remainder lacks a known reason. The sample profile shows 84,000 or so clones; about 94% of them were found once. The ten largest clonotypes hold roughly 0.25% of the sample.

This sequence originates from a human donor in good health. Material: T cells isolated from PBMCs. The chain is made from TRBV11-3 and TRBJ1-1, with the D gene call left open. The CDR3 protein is CASSQGRTEAFF. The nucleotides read TGTGCCAGCAGTCAAGGGAGAACTGAAGCTTTCTTT.